The rows below give T cell receptor beta chains drawn from one sample of a study of neoadjuvant anti-PD-1 for oral cavity cancer. Method: immunoSEQ multiplex PCR; TCRdb's copy keeps in-frame clones and lacks some. The sample contains about 14,000 clones, about 59% of which appear only once. The specimen was PBMCs, collected before nivolumab (anti-PD-1) treatment. All receptors derive from a person aged 35-79 years with oral cavity squamous cell carcinoma. CDR3s include the opening cysteine and the closing phenylalanine or tryptophan. D genes are given only for firm matches.

v_call	j_call	d_call	cdr3_nt	cdr3_aa
TRBV5-1	TRBJ1-4	NA	TGCGCCAGCTCGCAAGGAACTAATGAAAAACTGTTTTTT	CASSQGTNEKLFF
TRBV28	TRBJ1-1	NA	TGTGCCAGCACCAACACAGGGACGTCTGAAGCTTTCTTT	CASTNTGTSEAFF
TRBV4-1	TRBJ2-1	NA	TGCGCCAGCAGCCAAGGTCGCAGAAGCTCCTACAATGAGCAGTTCTTC	CASSQGRRSSYNEQFF
TRBV19	TRBJ1-4	NA	TGTGCCAGTAGTGGTTTGGCAGCCACGAATGAAAAACTGTTTTTT	CASSGLAATNEKLFF
TRBV7-2	TRBJ2-7	NA	TGTGCCAGCAGCTTAGGCATAAGGGGCTACGAGCAGTACTTC	CASSLGIRGYEQYF
TRBV7-6	TRBJ2-1	NA	TGTGCCAGCACCGAGAGCTCCTACAATGAGCAGTTCTTC	CASTESSYNEQFF
TRBV5-1	TRBJ2-1	NA	TGCGCCAGCACCTCCGGGACCCGTTCAAATGAGCAGTTCTTC	CASTSGTRSNEQFF
TRBV5-4	TRBJ2-2	NA	TGTGCCAGCAGCTTGGCCTCGGGCGGAGGCGGGTTTGGGGAGCTGTTTTTT	CASSLASGGGGFGELFF
TRBV19	TRBJ1-5	NA	TGTGCCAGTACTTGGGGTGAACAGCCCCAGCATTTT	CASTWGEQPQHF
TRBV2	TRBJ1-1	NA	TGTGCCAGCAGTAACGGACTGTATGAAGCTTTCTTT	CASSNGLYEAFF
TRBV28	TRBJ2-7	TRBD1	TGTGCCAGCAGGATATACAGGGGCGAGCAGTACTTC	CASRIYRGEQYF